The present entry profiles one T cell receptor (beta chain) with its context. Its antigen is unknown. The CDR3 loop spans 13 amino acids. Between the trimmed V and J ends, which lost 4 bases and 0 bases, there was a span of 9 bases. In germline, CDR1 is SQVTM, CDR2 ANQGSEA. About 40,000 productive templates were obtained per sample on average. Sequencing used immunoSEQ multiplex PCR; TCRdb keeps in-frame clones, though not all of them. The sample yields approximately 25,000 clones, about 94% seen once. The data originate from a study of STAT3 mutations in large granular lymphocyte leukemia. Study conclusions and caveats: Every T-LGLL patient had at least one immunodominant TCRbeta clonotype. A small but highly pathogenic clone may have been missed.

The source material was peripheral blood mononuclear cells. This receptor was identified in a man aged 40-49 years with T-cell large granular lymphocyte leukemia. Some clones in this sample may be carry-over from other donors' samples. This rearrangement joins TRBV29-1 to TRBJ1-1; D is unclear. This CDR3 is CSVVVQMNTEAFF. CDR3 nucleotide sequence: TGCAGCGTTGTTGTCCAGATGAACACTGAAGCTTTCTTT.